This TCR beta chain originates from a study of shared clonotypes between healthy human individuals. Over several immunoSEQ plates, each subset's genomic DNA was distributed in even portions. Produced via immunoSEQ multiplex PCR; TCRdb's table is partial and in-frame only. The profile covers about 2.4 million clones, with roughly 93% appearing a single time and approximately 0.36% taken by the ten largest. The CDR3 length is 18 residues. The V gene's germline CDR1 is KGHSH and CDR2 LQKENI. The J segment lost 5 bases and the V segment lost 3 bases, leaving 17 bases of the junction unmatched. The sample comprised naive CD4+ T cells from PBMCs. Subset of the sample: CD45RA+ positively selected. The chain uses TRBV18 and TRBJ2-3, with TRBD2 matching 7 bases. This receptor was obtained from a young man in good health. Some clones in this sample may be carry-over from other donors' samples. CDR3 residues: CASSPRLREKRGVDTQYF. In DNA form, the CDR3 reads TGTGCCAGCTCACCCCGCTTAAGGGAAAAGCGGGGAGTAGATACGCAGTATTTT.